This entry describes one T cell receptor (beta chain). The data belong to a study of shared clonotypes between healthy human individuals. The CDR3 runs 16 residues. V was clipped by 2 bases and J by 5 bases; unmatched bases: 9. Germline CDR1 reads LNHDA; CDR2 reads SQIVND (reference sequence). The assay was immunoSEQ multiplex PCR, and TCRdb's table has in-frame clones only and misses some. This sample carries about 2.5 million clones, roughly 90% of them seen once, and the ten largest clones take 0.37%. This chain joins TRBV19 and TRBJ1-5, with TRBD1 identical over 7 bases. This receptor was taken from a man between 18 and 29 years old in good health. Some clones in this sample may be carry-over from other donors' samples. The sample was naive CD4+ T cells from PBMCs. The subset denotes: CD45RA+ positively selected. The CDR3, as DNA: TGTGCCAGTAGTATACCGGGGTCCGACAGGGATCAGCCCCAGCATTTT. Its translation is CASSIPGSDRDQPQHF.